These 23 T cell receptor beta chains came from one sample sequenced in a study of T cells after yellow fever vaccination. TCRdb reprocessed the 5' RACE reads via MiXCR and lists one record per CDR3 protein. The sample lists some 600,000 distinct CDR3 sequences, approximately 13% occurring once. Sequences were derived from PBMCs, sampled on the day of the yellow fever booster vaccination. Receptors originate from a man aged 30 to 39 who received the YFV17D yellow fever vaccine.

This clonotype was counted only a few times. The chain is built from TRBV30 and TRBJ2-1; 10 bases match TRBD1. Losses at the gene ends were 2 bases for V and 5 bases for J; bases not matched to a gene: 6. The CDR3 is 15 residues long. Germline loops: CDR1 GTSNPN, CDR2 SVGIG (reference sequence). The CDR3 DNA follows: TGTGCCTGGAGTACACGGGACAGGGGAGACAATGAGCAGTTCTTC. Protein sequence: CAWSTRDRGDNEQFF.

This clonotype was counted between two and nine times. The chain carries TRBV6-5 and TRBJ2-7, with a weak D call TRBD1 (6 bases). This CDR3 is built from 15 residues. The V and J ends lost 4 bases and 2 bases respectively, with 15 bases between them. CDR1 and CDR2 from the germline V gene are MNHEY and SVGAGI. The CDR3 loop is CASSWDIGPPYEQYF. Written as DNA, the CDR3 is TGTGCCAGCAGTTGGGACATTGGGCCTCCCTACGAGCAGTACTTC.

A few counts support this clonotype. The chain recombines TRBV11-2 with TRBJ1-4; D is possibly TRBD1 (5 bases). The germline CDR1 and CDR2 sequences are SGHAT and FQNNGV. The V end lost 3 bases, the J end lost 5 bases, and 13 bases lay between the germline ends. The CDR3 runs to 15 residues. CDR3 coding DNA: TGTGCCAGCAGCTTGGCAGGGCCCGGGAATGAAAAACTGTTTTTT. The encoded protein is CASSLAGPGNEKLFF.

As DNA, the CDR3 is TGTGCCACCAGTGATCCCGGGACTAGCGGGGGATTCCAGGAGACCCAGTACTTC. Its protein product is CATSDPGTSGGFQETQYF. The chain employs TRBV24-1 and TRBJ2-5; 14 bases map to TRBD2. The CDR3 is 18 residues long. The trim removed 3 bases at V and 5 bases at J, leaving 10 bases unmatched. CDR1 is KGHDR and CDR2 is SFDVKD in the germline V gene.

A remark on this clonotype: One end of the junction fails to match germline, which may point to a read error. This chain uses TRBV12-3 or TRBV12-4 with TRBJ1-3; D is undetermined. This CDR3 has 11 amino acids. For the CDR3, the DNA is TGTGCCAGCAGCCCCGGAACCACCATATATTTT. Translation: CASSPGTTIYF.

Only a few counts were recorded for this clonotype. The chain uses TRBV6-2 or TRBV6-3 and TRBJ2-7; 11 nucleotides match TRBD2. This CDR3 is 21 amino acids long. V shed 3 bases, J shed 3 bases, and the junction held 22 bases outside the gene matches. Germline values: CDR1 MNHEY, CDR2 SVGEGT. CDR3 sequence (DNA): TGTGCCAGCAGTTATGGGGTGTTCGGGGAGCTAGCGGGAGGCCCTTACTACGAGCAGTACTTC. Translation gives CASSYGVFGELAGGPYYEQYF.

This clonotype showed up just a few times. The chain joins TRBV7-8 to TRBJ2-1; TRBD2 is a possible D gene (5 bases). The CDR3 covers 12 residues. V gave up 7 bases and J gave up 7 bases, with 11 bases separating them. Germline V gene lookup returns CDR1 SGHVS and CDR2 FQNEAQ. The DNA of the CDR3 is TGTGCCAGCAACCCTACGGGGAATGAGCAGTTCTTC. Amino acids: CASNPTGNEQFF.

The genes are TRBV7-2 and TRBJ1-1; tentative D call: TRBD1 (6 bases). This CDR3 has 15 residues. Trimming removed 3 bases at V and 0 bases at J, with 11 bases between. Germline V lookup: CDR1 SGHTA, CDR2 FQGNSA. The CDR3 bases are TGTGCCAGCAGCTTCCAAACAGGGATGAACACTGAAGCTTTCTTT. The encoded protein is CASSFQTGMNTEAFF.

V is TRBV18 and J is TRBJ2-7, with D unresolved. The CDR3 spans 13 residues. Germline V gene sequence: CDR1 KGHSH, CDR2 LQKENI. Trimming pared 2 bases from V and 2 bases from J, leaving 7 bases between. The CDR3 sequence: CASSPVEAYEQYF. The CDR3 DNA is TGTGCCAGCTCACCAGTTGAGGCCTACGAGCAGTACTTC. The entire variable domain, with the rest obtained from reference TRBV18 and TRBJ2-7, is as follows: NAGVMQNPRHLVRRRGQEARLRCSPMKGHSHVYWYRQLPEEGLKFMVYLQKENIIDESGMPKERFSAEFPKEGPSILRIQQVVRGDSAAYFCASSPVEAYEQYFGPGTRLTVT.

This chain connects TRBV7-3 to TRBJ1-6, with 7 bases aligning to TRBD1. After removal of 2 bases from V and 9 bases from J, the junction contained 4 bases not matched to a gene. The germline CDR1 and CDR2 sequences are SGHTA and FQGTGA. CDR3 size: 14 residues. CDR3 DNA sequence: TGTGCCAGCAGCTTACGAGGGGACAGTTCACCCCTCCACTTT. The encoded protein is CASSLRGDSSPLHF. The full variable domain, in which reference TRBV7-3 and TRBJ1-6 provide the parts outside the CDR3, is GAGVSQTPSNKVTEKGKYVELRCDPISGHTALYWYRQSLGQGPEFLIYFQGTGAADDSGLPNDRFFAVRPEGSVSTLKIQRTERGDSAVYLCASSLRGDSSPLHFGNGTRLTVT.

This clonotype has a handful of counts. The rearrangement uses TRBV2 and TRBJ1-6; D is unresolved. Per the germline V gene, CDR1 is SNHLY and CDR2 is FYNNEI. The V and J ends lost 1 base and 5 bases respectively, with 9 bases between them. This CDR3 contains 15 residues. The CDR3 reads CASSEDNRNNSPLHF. The CDR3 DNA reads as TGTGCCAGCAGTGAAGACAATCGAAATAATTCACCCCTCCACTTT.

In this sample, this clonotype turned up a few times. The genes are TRBV6-5 and TRBJ1-4; D is possibly TRBD1 (6 bases). The CDR3 totals 14 residues. Germline V gene lookup returns CDR1 MNHEY and CDR2 SVGAGI. The V end lost 8 bases, the J end lost 5 bases, and 15 bases lay between the germline ends. The CDR3 reads CASRRGGVNEKLFF. CDR3 sequence (DNA): TGTGCCAGCCGCCGAGGGGGGGTAAATGAAAAACTGTTTTTT.

The chain joins TRBV7-9 to TRBJ1-2; D gene unclear. The V end was cut by 1 base, the J end by 8 bases, with 2 bases between. The CDR3 loop spans 10 amino acids. Looked up from germline, CDR1 is SEHNR and CDR2 is FQNEAQ (reference sequence). This CDR3 is CASSLDGYTF. CDR3 in DNA: TGTGCCAGCAGCTTAGACGGCTACACCTTC. Full variable domain (rest looked up from reference TRBV7-9 and TRBJ1-2): DTGVSQNPRHKITKRGQNVTFRCDPISEHNRLYWYRQTLGQGPEFLTYFQNEAQLEKSRLLSDRFSAERPKGSFSTLEIQRTEQGDSAMYLCASSLDGYTFGSGTRLTVV.

The sample holds a few counts of this clonotype. The chain recombines TRBV10-3 with TRBJ2-7, with 9 bases fitting TRBD1. From germline, CDR1 is ENHRY and CDR2 SYGVKD. The CDR3 has 15 amino acids. The V gene end was trimmed by 0 bases and the J gene end by 3 bases; junction bases not matched to a gene: 3. This CDR3 reads CAISESTGGNYEQYF. In DNA form, the CDR3 reads TGTGCCATCAGTGAGTCGACAGGGGGAAACTACGAGCAGTACTTC.

The V and J genes are TRBV29-1 and TRBJ2-6; TRBD1 might be the D (7 bases). The CDR3 sequence is 15 residues long. Trimming stripped 6 bases from V and 2 bases from J, with 14 bases between. In germline, CDR1 is SQVTM, CDR2 ANQGSEA. CDR3 sequence reads: CSVTDRTTGANVLTF. CDR3 sequence (DNA): TGCAGCGTAACGGACAGGACTACTGGGGCCAACGTCCTGACTTTC.

This clonotype turned up a few times. This chain uses TRBV12-3 or TRBV12-4 with TRBJ2-7; TRBD2 is a possible D gene (5 bases). Trimming stripped 6 bases from V and 3 bases from J, with 9 bases between. The CDR3 sequence is 12 residues long. The CDR3 sequence: CASSGAGYEQYF. CDR3 DNA sequence: TGTGCCAGCAGCGGCGCGGGCTACGAGCAGTACTTC.

This clonotype was seen at least ten times. CDR3 residues: CASSTGGYGTDTQYF. The CDR3 nucleotides are TGTGCCAGCAGCACAGGGGGCTACGGCACAGATACGCAGTATTTT. V gene TRBV12-3 or TRBV12-4 combines with J gene TRBJ2-3; 9 nucleotides line up with TRBD1. CDR3 length equals 15 residues. J gave up 1 base and V 6 bases, and 5 bases lay outside the gene matches.

The chain links TRBV7-8 to TRBJ2-3; D might be TRBD1 or TRBD2, each matching 6 bases. The CDR3 extends over 16 amino acids. In germline, CDR1 is SGHVS, CDR2 FQNEAQ. V lost 0 bases and J 8 bases, leaving 18 bases between the germline ends. CDR3 sequence: CASSLAEGLGGGTQYF. For the CDR3, the DNA is TGTGCCAGCAGCTTAGCGGAAGGGCTAGGGGGAGGTACGCAGTATTTT. Filled out from reference TRBV7-8 and TRBJ2-3, the complete variable domain reads GAGVSQSPRYKVAKRGQDVALRCDPISGHVSLFWYQQALGQGPEFLTYFQNEAQLDKSGLPSDRFFAERPEGSVSTLKIQRTQQEDSAVYLCASSLAEGLGGGTQYFGPGTRLTVL.

This clonotype was seen a handful of times. V usage is TRBV10-3 and J usage is TRBJ1-2, with 7 bases aligning to TRBD1. This CDR3 region has 13 residues. Germline V lookup: CDR1 ENHRY, CDR2 SYGVKD. The J segment lost 7 bases and the V segment lost 6 bases, leaving 8 bases of the junction unmatched. CDR3 bases: TGTGCCATCAGGGCGGGACAGAGCGGTGGCTACACCTTC. The encoded protein is CAIRAGQSGGYTF.

This clonotype was counted between two and nine times. V gene TRBV20-1 combines with J gene TRBJ1-1, with D maybe TRBD1 (6 bases). Looked up from germline, CDR1 is DFQATT and CDR2 is SNEGSKA (reference sequence). V lost 3 bases, J lost 1 base, and 15 bases lay in between. The CDR3 is made up of 15 amino acids. Here the CDR3 reads CSASGGGSGNTEAFF. The CDR3 region has the DNA TGCAGTGCTAGCGGGGGCGGATCGGGGAACACTGAAGCTTTCTTT.

This clonotype was observed a few times. This chain links TRBV6-2 or TRBV6-3 with TRBJ2-7; D not resolved. The CDR3 loop spans 12 amino acids. V lost 7 bases to trimming and J lost 3 bases, with 10 bases between them. CDR1 and CDR2 (germline): MNHEY, SVGEGT. In DNA form, the CDR3 reads TGTGCCAGCACGGAGAACGGCTACGAGCAGTACTTC. This gives the protein CASTENGYEQYF.

This rearrangement joins TRBV20-1 to TRBJ2-5; D perhaps matches TRBD1 (5 bases). The V end was cut by 3 bases, the J end by 7 bases, with 18 bases between. The CDR3 length is 14 residues. CDR1 and CDR2 (germline): DFQATT, SNEGSKA (reference sequence). The CDR3 DNA is TGCAGTGCTAGGAAGCCAGGGTATGGGGTGACCCAGTACTTC. This gives the protein CSARKPGYGVTQYF.

This clonotype was seen more than once but under ten times. J is TRBJ1-5 and V is TRBV7-8, with 7 bases matching TRBD1. CDR1 and CDR2 (germline): SGHVS, FQNEAQ. J lost 3 bases, V lost 2 bases, and 4 bases had no gene match. The CDR3 loop spans 15 amino acids. CDR3 bases: TGTGCCAGCAGCTTAACACAGGGGAACAATCAGCCCCAGCATTTT. Translation gives CASSLTQGNNQPQHF.